This TCR beta chain was recovered during a study of beta chain features in type 1 diabetes. To note about this clone: Its antigen is as yet unknown.

Expressed TCRB transcripts were sequenced after all isolated RNA was converted to cDNA. Naive, central memory and regulatory T cell samples yielded around 3.5 million reads on average. The data were produced by immunoSEQ multiplex PCR, yet TCRdb's version contains in-frame clones alone and is incomplete. Seen here are roughly 240,000 clones, approximately 70% observed once, and the top ten hold approximately 0.053%. This CDR3 comprises 14 residues. Germline V gene data show CDR1 as GTSNPN and CDR2 as SVGIG (reference sequence). The V end was cut by 6 bases, the J end by 0 bases, with 13 bases between. Study-wide results and caveats: Among patients with Type 1 diabetes, TCRB CDR3s were moderately but significantly shorter in every one of the four CD4+ subsets. Possibly, sequencing cDNA over-represented cells that had high TCR expression levels.

The sample comprised naive CD4+ T cells from blood. V usage is TRBV30 and J usage is TRBJ2-3, with D possibly TRBD2 on 5 matching bases. The clonotype comes from a man aged 25-45 years in good health. CDR3 loop: CACNEGSSTDTQYF. CDR3 DNA sequence: TGTGCCTGCAACGAGGGTAGCAGCACAGATACGCAGTATTTT.